These T cell receptor beta chains were read from a single sample in a study of T cell repertoires in cytomegalovirus infection. In TCRdb, the reads were re-called with MiXCR into one record per CDR3 protein. This table holds 450,000 to 600,000 distinct CDR3 sequences, about 10% found once. Sequenced sample: PBMCs. The receptor source for this set is a human donor in good health (CMV status not recorded). Some clones in this sample may be carry-over from other donors' samples. Each CDR3 is given with its conserved first and last residue. D genes are given only for firm matches. Clone size, where shown, is once, few, many, or a class for clones that have expanded.

j_gene: TRBJ2-2
v_gene: TRBV29-1
abundance: few
d_gene: TRBD2
CDR3aa: CSVAPGREDPNTGELFF
CDR3nt: TGCAGCGTGGCCCCTGGGCGGGAGGACCCGAACACCGGGGAGCTGTTTTTT

j_gene: TRBJ2-2
v_gene: TRBV5-1
abundance: NA
d_gene: TRBD1
CDR3aa: CASSLGTEANTGELFF
CDR3nt: TGCGCCAGCAGCCTTGGGACAGAAGCGAACACCGGGGAGCTGTTTTTT

j_gene: TRBJ2-7
v_gene: TRBV6-5
abundance: few
d_gene: NA
CDR3aa: CASSTGRRSNEQYF
CDR3nt: TGTGCCAGCAGTACGGGACGGAGGTCGAACGAGCAGTACTTC

j_gene: TRBJ2-7
v_gene: TRBV2
abundance: NA
d_gene: NA
CDR3aa: CASSKSTYEQYF
CDR3nt: TGTGCCAGCAGTAAAAGCACCTACGAGCAGTACTTC

j_gene: TRBJ2-7
v_gene: TRBV29-1
abundance: NA
d_gene: NA
CDR3aa: CSVEEVGISYEQYF
CDR3nt: TGCAGCGTTGAAGAAGTTGGGATCTCCTACGAGCAGTACTTC

j_gene: TRBJ2-1
v_gene: TRBV19
abundance: many
d_gene: TRBD2
CDR3aa: CASSIGSSGLYNEQFF
CDR3nt: TGTGCCAGTAGTATTGGGAGTAGCGGGCTTTACAATGAGCAGTTCTTC

j_gene: TRBJ2-3
v_gene: TRBV7-2
abundance: NA
d_gene: NA
CDR3aa: CASSLGGPNTQYF
CDR3nt: TGTGCCAGCAGCTTAGGGGGACCAAATACGCAGTATTTT

j_gene: TRBJ2-7
v_gene: TRBV24-1
abundance: few
d_gene: TRBD2
CDR3aa: CATSGKPTSAAYEQYF
CDR3nt: TGTGCCACCAGTGGGAAGCCGACTAGCGCCGCCTACGAGCAGTACTTC

j_gene: TRBJ2-5
v_gene: TRBV28
abundance: few
d_gene: TRBD2
CDR3aa: CASSPHDEREAPQNF
CDR3nt: TGTGCCAGCAGCCCCCATGATGAGCGGGAGGCCCCCCAGAACTTC

j_gene: TRBJ1-2
v_gene: TRBV7-2
abundance: many
d_gene: TRBD1
CDR3aa: CASSLTGTGGRGYTF
CDR3nt: TGTGCCAGCAGCTTAACAGGGACAGGGGGTAGAGGCTACACCTTC

j_gene: TRBJ1-2
v_gene: TRBV19
abundance: many
d_gene: NA
CDR3aa: CASSPNSGHSYGYTF
CDR3nt: TGTGCCAGTAGTCCCAACTCAGGGCACAGCTATGGCTACACCTTC

j_gene: TRBJ1-1
v_gene: TRBV11-2
abundance: few
d_gene: TRBD1
CDR3aa: CASSLDFRGTGAMRAEGTEAFF
CDR3nt: TGTGCCAGCAGCTTAGATTTCCGGGGGACAGGGGCCATGCGGGCTGAGGGCACTGAAGCTTTCTTT

j_gene: TRBJ2-7
v_gene: TRBV6-4
abundance: few
d_gene: TRBD1
CDR3aa: CASSDSSGQGPYEQYF
CDR3nt: TGTGCCAGCAGTGACTCGTCGGGACAGGGACCCTACGAGCAGTACTTC

j_gene: TRBJ1-1
v_gene: TRBV28
abundance: many
d_gene: NA
CDR3aa: CASSLDTRGGAPNTEAFF
CDR3nt: TGTGCCAGCAGTTTAGATACTCGAGGGGGGGCGCCGAACACTGAAGCTTTCTTT

j_gene: TRBJ1-5
v_gene: TRBV11-2
abundance: many
d_gene: NA
CDR3aa: CASSFSKNQPQHF
CDR3nt: TGTGCCAGCAGCTTTAGTAAAAATCAGCCCCAGCATTTT

j_gene: TRBJ2-3
v_gene: TRBV2
abundance: many
d_gene: TRBD2
CDR3aa: CASSDGAGGPEDTQYF
CDR3nt: TGTGCCAGCAGTGATGGGGCGGGGGGGCCGGAGGATACGCAGTATTTT

j_gene: TRBJ2-5
v_gene: TRBV19
abundance: few
d_gene: TRBD1
CDR3aa: CASSIGPGGRPETQYF
CDR3nt: TGTGCCAGTAGTATAGGGCCAGGGGGCCGCCCCGAGACCCAGTACTTC

j_gene: TRBJ2-5
v_gene: TRBV11-2
abundance: few
d_gene: NA
CDR3aa: CASSYRDETQYF
CDR3nt: TGTGCCAGCAGCTACAGGGATGAGACCCAGTACTTC

j_gene: TRBJ1-1
v_gene: TRBV30
abundance: many
d_gene: NA
CDR3aa: CAWSLTRLNTEAFF
CDR3nt: TGTGCCTGGAGCTTAACACGGTTGAACACTGAAGCTTTCTTT

j_gene: TRBJ2-7
v_gene: TRBV20-1
abundance: NA
d_gene: TRBD2
CDR3aa: CSAEGTSGGATPYEQYF
CDR3nt: TGCAGTGCCGAAGGGACTAGCGGGGGGGCAACCCCCTACGAGCAGTACTTC

j_gene: TRBJ1-1
v_gene: TRBV28
abundance: many
d_gene: NA
CDR3aa: CASSLPEWGTEAFF
CDR3nt: TGTGCCAGCAGTCTTCCCGAGTGGGGCACTGAAGCTTTCTTT

j_gene: TRBJ2-3
v_gene: TRBV6-5
abundance: many
d_gene: NA
CDR3aa: CASRGRRDTQYF
CDR3nt: TGTGCCAGCAGGGGCCGTCGGGATACGCAGTATTTT

j_gene: TRBJ2-1
v_gene: TRBV5-1
abundance: many
d_gene: NA
CDR3aa: CASSSDSSYNEQFF
CDR3nt: TGCGCCAGCAGCTCGGACAGTTCCTACAATGAGCAGTTCTTC

j_gene: TRBJ2-5
v_gene: TRBV6-4
abundance: once
d_gene: NA
CDR3aa: CASSDGNAGPQYF
CDR3nt: TGTGCCAGCAGTGATGGAAACGCGGGGCCCCAGTACTTC

j_gene: TRBJ2-1
v_gene: TRBV5-6
abundance: many
d_gene: TRBD2
CDR3aa: CASSLQREASYNEQFF
CDR3nt: TGTGCCAGCAGCTTGCAGCGGGAGGCCTCCTACAATGAGCAGTTCTTC

j_gene: TRBJ1-4
v_gene: TRBV5-4
abundance: many
d_gene: NA
CDR3aa: CASSLVPGEKLFF
CDR3nt: TGTGCCAGCAGCTTGGTGCCGGGTGAAAAACTGTTTTTT

j_gene: TRBJ1-4
v_gene: TRBV18
abundance: many
d_gene: NA
CDR3aa: CASSPRDKSYLFF
CDR3nt: TGTGCCAGCTCACCTCGGGACAAATCTTACCTGTTTTTT

j_gene: TRBJ2-5
v_gene: TRBV6-2/TRBV6-3
abundance: many
d_gene: NA
CDR3aa: CASSQLSETQYF
CDR3nt: TGTGCCAGCAGTCAGCTTTCGGAGACCCAGTACTTC

j_gene: TRBJ2-2
v_gene: TRBV5-1
abundance: NA
d_gene: NA
CDR3aa: CASRVRGVSGELFF
CDR3nt: TGCGCCAGCAGGGTCCGCGGAGTGTCGGGGGAGCTGTTTTTT

j_gene: TRBJ1-5
v_gene: TRBV20-1
abundance: many
d_gene: TRBD1
CDR3aa: CSARDPGQGSNQPQHF
CDR3nt: TGCAGTGCTAGAGATCCAGGACAGGGTTCAAATCAGCCCCAGCATTTT

j_gene: TRBJ1-4
v_gene: TRBV19
abundance: many
d_gene: NA
CDR3aa: CASSRSLGSFNEKLFF
CDR3nt: TGTGCCAGTAGCCGGTCGCTGGGCAGCTTCAATGAAAAACTGTTTTTT

j_gene: TRBJ2-1
v_gene: TRBV29-1
abundance: few
d_gene: NA
CDR3aa: CSAKSGDGDEQFF
CDR3nt: TGCAGCGCCAAATCGGGAGATGGCGATGAGCAGTTCTTC

j_gene: TRBJ1-1
v_gene: TRBV4-2
abundance: many
d_gene: NA
CDR3aa: CASSQAAGSAFF
CDR3nt: TGTGCCAGCAGCCAAGCCGCGGGCTCGGCTTTCTTT

j_gene: TRBJ2-5
v_gene: TRBV6-6
abundance: many
d_gene: NA
CDR3aa: CASRRLGAETQYF
CDR3nt: TGTGCCAGCAGGCGACTGGGAGCGGAGACCCAGTACTTC

j_gene: TRBJ1-4
v_gene: TRBV20-1
abundance: few
d_gene: NA
CDR3aa: CSARAAAIDEKLFF
CDR3nt: TGCAGTGCTAGAGCAGCAGCCATTGATGAAAAACTGTTTTTT

j_gene: TRBJ2-5
v_gene: TRBV7-2
abundance: many
d_gene: NA
CDR3aa: CASSTSPGQFQETQYF
CDR3nt: TGTGCCAGCAGCACAAGCCCGGGACAATTCCAAGAGACCCAGTACTTC

j_gene: TRBJ2-2
v_gene: TRBV2
abundance: many
d_gene: TRBD2
CDR3aa: CASRLGLAGDENTGELFF
CDR3nt: TGTGCCAGCCGTCTGGGACTAGCGGGAGACGAAAACACCGGGGAGCTGTTTTTT

j_gene: TRBJ2-2
v_gene: TRBV12-3/TRBV12-4
abundance: many
d_gene: TRBD2
CDR3aa: CASSLIGGGGSNTGELFF
CDR3nt: TGTGCCAGCAGTTTAATCGGGGGCGGGGGGTCGAACACCGGGGAGCTGTTTTTT

j_gene: TRBJ2-1
v_gene: TRBV5-1
abundance: many
d_gene: TRBD2
CDR3aa: CASSSGGTSGINEQFF
CDR3nt: TGCGCCAGCAGCTCTGGTGGGACTAGCGGGATCAATGAGCAGTTCTTC

j_gene: TRBJ1-4
v_gene: TRBV7-9
abundance: few
d_gene: NA
CDR3aa: CASSLGPHTDEKLFF
CDR3nt: TGTGCCAGCAGCCTCGGGCCACATACCGACGAAAAACTGTTTTTT

j_gene: TRBJ1-6
v_gene: TRBV27
abundance: NA
d_gene: NA
CDR3aa: CASSLGRVYSPLHF
CDR3nt: TGTGCCAGCAGCCTGGGAAGGGTGTATTCACCCCTCCACTTT

j_gene: TRBJ2-1
v_gene: TRBV7-9
abundance: many
d_gene: NA
CDR3aa: CASSLAGTGDNEQFF
CDR3nt: TGTGCCAGCAGCTTAGCCGGGACTGGGGACAATGAGCAGTTCTTC

j_gene: TRBJ1-1
v_gene: TRBV7-6
abundance: many
d_gene: TRBD1
CDR3aa: CASSINRGKRAFF
CDR3nt: TGTGCCAGCAGCATCAACAGGGGCAAAAGAGCTTTCTTT

j_gene: TRBJ2-2
v_gene: TRBV13
abundance: many
d_gene: TRBD2
CDR3aa: CASSQEAGGPTGELFF
CDR3nt: TGTGCCAGCAGCCAGGAAGCGGGAGGGCCGACCGGGGAGCTGTTTTTT

j_gene: TRBJ1-1
v_gene: TRBV12-5
abundance: NA
d_gene: NA
CDR3aa: CASVAGVVTEAFF
CDR3nt: TGTGCTAGTGTGGCAGGGGTGGTCACTGAAGCTTTCTTT

j_gene: TRBJ2-5
v_gene: TRBV7-9
abundance: many
d_gene: NA
CDR3aa: CASSLGFAGTREETQYF
CDR3nt: TGTGCCAGCAGCTTAGGGTTTGCGGGAACTCGTGAAGAGACCCAGTACTTC

j_gene: TRBJ1-1
v_gene: TRBV20-1
abundance: once
d_gene: NA
CDR3aa: CSAITGGNTEAFF
CDR3nt: TGCAGTGCTATCACTGGGGGGAACACTGAAGCTTTCTTT

j_gene: TRBJ2-1
v_gene: TRBV28
abundance: few
d_gene: TRBD2
CDR3aa: CASTPTSGSFNEQFF
CDR3nt: TGTGCCAGCACACCCACTAGCGGGAGTTTCAATGAGCAGTTCTTC

j_gene: TRBJ2-4
v_gene: TRBV11-1
abundance: many
d_gene: TRBD1
CDR3aa: CASSWDSQNIQYF
CDR3nt: TGTGCCAGCAGCTGGGACAGCCAAAACATTCAGTACTTC